This T cell receptor (beta chain) was found in a study of metastatic and nonmetastatic thyroid tumors. Study-wide background: Malignant and benign thyroid patients had repertoires compared in peripheral blood and tumor or nodule tissue.

Treatment of any kind had been given to no patient before thyroid surgery. Whole-study findings and limits: It was reportedly found that TCR beta diversity was significantly higher in malignant thyroid tumors than in benign nodules, a difference seen in both blood and tumor samples.

Ten or more counts support this clone. The antigen is undetermined. As handled by the study authors: Built for papillary thyroid cancer, a distant-metastasis classifier drew on CDR3 differences across clinicopathological groups. TCRdb reassembled clones from the PCR reads with MiXCR. What appears here as the V and J calls and clone size reflects TCRdb's work, not the paper's. This sample has around 20,000 clones, with about 23% found just once. Sequenced input: blood. This TCR derives from a male donor with papillary thyroid cancer or a benign thyroid nodule (not recorded which). Some clones in this sample may be carry-over from other donors' samples.

In DNA, the CDR3 is TGTGCCAGCAGTACTCATGGACTAGCGGGTGGACTAGTCTACGAGCAGTACTTC. Protein: CASSTHGLAGGLVYEQYF. The V and J genes are TRBV28 and TRBJ2-7; 11 nucleotides align to TRBD2. V lost 5 bases to trimming and J lost 3 bases; unmatched junction nucleotides: 15. Germline loops: CDR1 MDHEN, CDR2 SYDVKM. The CDR3 is 18 amino acids.